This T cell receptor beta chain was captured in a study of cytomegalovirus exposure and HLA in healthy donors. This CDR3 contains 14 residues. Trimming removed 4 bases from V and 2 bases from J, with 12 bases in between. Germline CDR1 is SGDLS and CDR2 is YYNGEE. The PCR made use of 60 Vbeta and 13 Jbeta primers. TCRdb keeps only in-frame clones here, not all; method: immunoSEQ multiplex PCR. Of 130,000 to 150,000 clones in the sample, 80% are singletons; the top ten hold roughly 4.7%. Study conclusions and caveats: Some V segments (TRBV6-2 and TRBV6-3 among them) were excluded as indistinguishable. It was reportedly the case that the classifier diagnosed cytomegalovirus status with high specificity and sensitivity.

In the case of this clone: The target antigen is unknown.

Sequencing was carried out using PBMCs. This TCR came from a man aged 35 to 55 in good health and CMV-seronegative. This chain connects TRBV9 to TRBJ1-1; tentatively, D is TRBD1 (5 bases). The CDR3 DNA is TGTGCCAGCAGCCCGACGACAGCTAACACTGAAGCTTTCTTT. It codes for CASSPTTANTEAFF. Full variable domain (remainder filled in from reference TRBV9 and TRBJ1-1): DSGVTQTPKHLITATGQRVTLRCSPRSGDLSVYWYQQSLDQGLQFLIQYYNGEERAKGNILERFSAQQFPDLHSELNLSSLELGDSALYFCASSPTTANTEAFFGQGTRLTVV.